The rows below give T cell receptor beta chains drawn from one sample of a study of cytomegalovirus exposure and HLA in healthy donors. Produced via immunoSEQ multiplex PCR; TCRdb's table is partial and in-frame only. The top ten clones hold about 1.3% of a sample with roughly 150,000 clones, over 75% of them seen once. Sequenced: PBMCs. These receptor sequences come from a female donor in good health and CMV-seronegative. CDR3s include the opening cysteine and the closing phenylalanine or tryptophan. The order of the fields is D gene, clone size, V gene, J gene, CDR3 protein, CDR3 DNA. D genes are given only for firm matches. Some rows mark clone size as missing; the rest say once, few, many or name a class of expanded clone.

TRBD1	.	TRBV4-1	TRBJ2-7	CASSNRDSAYEQYF	TGCGCCAGCAGCAACCGGGACAGTGCCTACGAGCAGTACTTC
TRBD1	.	TRBV2	TRBJ1-1	CATQVDRLTFF	TGTGCCACCCAGGTGGACAGGTTAACTTTCTTT
TRBD1	.	TRBV7-2	TRBJ1-1	CASSPGQGFTAFF	TGTGCCAGCAGCCCCGGACAGGGGTTTACAGCTTTCTTT
TRBD2	few	TRBV2	TRBJ2-5	CASSVSSGSYETQYF	TGTGCCAGCAGTGTTAGTAGCGGGAGCTATGAGACCCAGTACTTC
TRBD1	.	TRBV10-1	TRBJ1-4	CASSGPGTGINEKLFF	TGCGCCAGCAGTGGCCCGGGGACAGGTATTAATGAAAAACTGTTTTTT
TRBD2	.	TRBV5-4	TRBJ2-7	CASSLALAGVKSYEQYF	TGTGCCAGCAGCTTGGCCCTAGCGGGAGTTAAGTCCTACGAGCAGTACTTC
TRBD2	.	TRBV4-1	TRBJ2-7	CASSQGGLGGTYEQYF	TGCGCCAGCAGCCAGGGAGGGCTTGGCGGGACCTACGAGCAGTACTTC
.	once	TRBV13	TRBJ2-2	CASRDGGTGELFF	TGTGCCAGCAGAGACGGAGGGACCGGGGAGCTGTTTTTT
.	.	TRBV2	TRBJ2-1	CASSSSPGQGQFF	TGTGCCAGCAGTTCGTCTCCGGGACAAGGGCAGTTCTTC
.	.	TRBV7-9	TRBJ1-1	CASSHQGNTEAFF	TGTGCCAGCAGTCATCAGGGAAATACTGAAGCTTTCTTT
TRBD1	.	TRBV27	TRBJ2-7	CASSSLTGTGAYEQYF	TGTGCCAGCAGTTCCCTCACCGGGACAGGGGCCTACGAGCAGTACTTC
.	.	TRBV11-2	TRBJ2-1	CARSVGGSPFF	TGTGCCAGAAGCGTCGGGGGTAGCCCGTTCTTC
TRBD2	.	TRBV29-1	TRBJ2-5	CSVDPAGSETQYF	TGCAGCGTTGACCCAGCGGGGTCCGAGACCCAGTACTTC
TRBD1	.	TRBV5-1	TRBJ2-7	CASSPVGTGGYEQYF	TGCGCCAGCAGCCCGGTGGGGACAGGGGGCTACGAGCAGTACTTC
TRBD2	once	TRBV9	TRBJ2-3	CASSVVSGLAGLMGDTQYF	TGTGCCAGCAGCGTAGTTAGTGGACTAGCGGGCCTGATGGGAGATACGCAGTATTTT
TRBD2	.	TRBV5-1	TRBJ2-7	CASSLGAGLAGGQHSYEQYF	TGCGCCAGCAGCTTGGGCGCCGGACTAGCGGGAGGACAACACTCCTACGAGCAGTACTTC
.	once	TRBV6-1	TRBJ2-7	CASSVAEFYEQYF	TGTGCCAGCAGTGTCGCAGAATTCTACGAGCAGTACTTC
.	.	TRBV5-1	TRBJ2-7	CASSTAGGAPYEQYF	TGCGCCAGCAGCACCGCGGGCGGCGCTCCCTACGAGCAGTACTTC
.	few	TRBV5-6	TRBJ1-5	CASSLAGGSNQPQHF	TGTGCCAGCAGCTTGGCCGGGGGTAGCAATCAGCCCCAGCATTTT
TRBD2	.	TRBV29-1	TRBJ2-1	CSVEGGSPYNEQFF	TGCAGCGTTGAGGGCGGGAGCCCCTACAATGAGCAGTTCTTC
.	.	TRBV19	TRBJ1-1	CASSIDLGGFVLSNTEAFF	TGTGCCAGTAGTATAGATCTTGGTGGTTTCGTACTGTCAAACACTGAAGCTTTCTTT
.	.	TRBV5-1	TRBJ2-7	CASSTPGLGPYEQYF	TGCGCCAGCAGCACCCCGGGACTCGGTCCCTACGAGCAGTACTTC
.	.	TRBV6-1	TRBJ2-1	CASSEITAYNEQFF	TGTGCCAGCAGTGAAATCACAGCCTACAATGAGCAGTTCTTC
TRBD1	.	TRBV6-1	TRBJ1-2	CASSDYRGGSYGYTF	TGTGCCAGCAGCGACTACAGGGGCGGTAGCTATGGCTACACCTTC
TRBD1	.	TRBV27	TRBJ1-2	CASSLSSAGGGYTF	TGTGCCAGCAGTTTATCCTCCGCAGGGGGCGGCTACACCTTC
TRBD2	.	TRBV27	TRBJ2-1	CASSSGTSGVNEQFF	TGTGCCAGCAGTTCCGGGACTAGCGGGGTCAATGAGCAGTTCTTC